This T cell receptor (beta chain) was recorded in a study of shared clonotypes between healthy human individuals. Findings and limits, study-wide: Naive subsets tended to show greater estimated richness than memory subsets. With a handful of donors compared, 4.5% to 6.5% of naive CD4 clonotypes were shared.

CDR1 and CDR2 (germline): SGHRS, YFSETQ. The CDR3 runs to 14 residues. After removal of 4 bases from V and 2 bases from J, the junction contained 0 bases not matched to a gene. Every one of the donors was a Caucasian adult that lived in Nashville, Tennessee. The table came from immunoSEQ multiplex PCR; TCRdb's copy has only in-frame clones and leaves some out. The table includes a few million clones, 90% to 96% detected once. For this clone: No antigen is known for it.

Sequencing input: naive CD4+ T cells sorted from blood. The subset here: CD45RA+ positively selected. This TCR was recovered from a man aged 18-30 years in good health. V usage is TRBV5-1 and J usage is TRBJ2-7; 13 nucleotides align to TRBD2. For the CDR3, the DNA is TGCGCCAGCAGCGGACTAGCGGGGGCCTACGAGCAGTACTTC. Its protein product is CASSGLAGAYEQYF.